These 22 T cell receptor beta chains were all obtained from the same sample, sequenced in a study of cytomegalovirus exposure and HLA in healthy donors. In the PCR, 60 Vbeta and 13 Jbeta primers were used. TCRdb's table, derived via immunoSEQ multiplex PCR, lists solely in-frame clones and lacks some. The sample records about 110,000 clones, around 80% being singletons. The sample consisted of PBMCs. These receptor sequences come from a man aged 25-45 years in good health and CMV-seropositive.

The J gene is TRBJ2-5, the V gene TRBV19; 10 positions agree with TRBD1. The CDR3 loop spans 13 amino acids. V lost 6 bases to trimming and J lost 7 bases; unmatched junction nucleotides: 5. Germline lookup yields CDR1 LNHDA and CDR2 SQIVND (reference sequence). This CDR3 reads CASRAGQGVTQYF. The CDR3 DNA follows: TGTGCCAGTAGGGCAGGACAGGGGGTGACCCAGTACTTC.

V is TRBV30 and J is TRBJ1-5, with 9 positions matching TRBD1. V dropped 2 bases and J dropped 5; count of bases not matched to a gene: 7. Looked up from germline, CDR1 is GTSNPN and CDR2 is SVGIG (reference sequence). The CDR3 runs 15 residues. The CDR3 spells CAWSRGQGKYQPQHF. CDR3 DNA sequence: TGTGCCTGGAGTCGAGGACAGGGGAAATATCAGCCCCAGCATTTT.

This clone was found once. The chain joins TRBV10-3 to TRBJ2-1; D perhaps matches TRBD1 (5 bases). Per germline, CDR1 ENHRY and CDR2 SYGVKD. V lost 10 bases and J lost 4, with 17 bases in between. This CDR3 region has 14 residues. The CDR3 here is CATESPDKYNEQFF. The CDR3 nucleotides are TGTGCCACCGAGAGCCCGGACAAATACAATGAGCAGTTCTTC.

The genes are TRBV7-8 and TRBJ2-7; weak D call: TRBD2 (6 bases). CDR1 SGHVS and CDR2 FQNEAQ come from the germline V gene. The CDR3 contains 15 residues. Between the trimmed V and J ends, which lost 5 bases and 2 bases, there was a span of 16 bases. The CDR3 spells CASSPRGSGTYEQYF. Written as DNA, the CDR3 is TGTGCCAGCAGCCCCCGGGGTAGCGGCACCTACGAGCAGTACTTC.

This chain joins TRBV7-6 and TRBJ2-3, with D maybe TRBD1 (7 bases). V lost 4 bases and J lost 3, with 14 bases in between. CDR3 length equals 15 residues. Per germline, CDR1 SGHVS and CDR2 FNYEAQ. The CDR3, as DNA: TGTGCCAGCAGCTCTTGGCAGGGGGGAACAGATACGCAGTATTTT. It yields the protein CASSSWQGGTDTQYF.

The chain is built from TRBV11-2 and TRBJ1-1, with D uncertain. The CDR3 loop spans 12 amino acids. Trimming stripped 0 bases from V and 8 bases from J, with 7 bases between. Germline CDR1 and CDR2: SGHAT and FQNNGV. The CDR3 DNA is TGTGCCAGCAGCTTAGATGGGAGAGAAGCTTTCTTT. Residues: CASSLDGREAFF.

CDR3 sequence reads: CASSSYRGPNEQYF. CDR3 DNA sequence: TGTGCCAGCAGCTCCTACAGGGGGCCCAACGAGCAGTACTTC. The rearrangement joins TRBV13 to TRBJ2-7, with 9 positions matching TRBD1. The CDR3 runs 14 residues. The germline V gene encodes CDR1 PRHDT and CDR2 FYEKMQ (reference sequence). V lost 4 bases to trimming and J lost 5 bases; unmatched junction nucleotides: 6.

The chain combines TRBV11-3 with TRBJ1-1; TRBD1 agrees at 7 bases. The junction had 8 bases not matched to a gene; V was cut back by 5 bases and J by 5 bases. Germline CDR1 and CDR2: SGHNT and YENEEA. This CDR3 has 14 amino acids. The CDR3 loop is CASSDGGGTTEAFF. The CDR3 coding sequence is TGTGCCAGCAGCGACGGAGGGGGCACTACTGAAGCTTTCTTT.

The V and J genes are TRBV5-4 and TRBJ2-3; 8 bases are shared with TRBD1. Germline CDR1 is SGHNT and CDR2 is YYREEE (reference sequence). This CDR3 region has 13 residues. V lost 4 bases to trimming and J lost 8 bases; unmatched junction nucleotides: 6. CDR3 sequence reads: CASSLRDRPTQYF. Written as DNA, the CDR3 is TGTGCCAGCAGCCTTCGGGACAGGCCTACGCAGTATTTT.

The chain is built from TRBV6-1 and TRBJ2-3; 8 nucleotides line up with TRBD2. The CDR3 spans 13 residues. J lost 4 bases, V lost 4 bases, and 1 base had no gene match. Germline values: CDR1 MNHNS, CDR2 SASEGT. The CDR3: CASSAGGPDTQYF. DNA for the CDR3: TGTGCCAGCAGTGCGGGAGGGCCAGATACGCAGTATTTT.

The genes are TRBV11-2 and TRBJ1-2; D unresolved. The length of the CDR3 is 14 residues. Germline-derived CDR1 and CDR2 are SGHAT and FQNNGV. V was cut by 1 base and J by 7 bases, with 13 bases left in between. CDR3 loop: CASSLVQSPPGYTF. The CDR3 DNA reads as TGTGCCAGCAGCTTAGTGCAGTCCCCGCCTGGCTACACCTTC.

This sequence joins TRBV11-2 and TRBJ1-1; 8 positions agree with TRBD1. There are 12 residues in the CDR3. The junction had 0 bases not matched to a gene; V was cut back by 5 bases and J by 4 bases. In germline, CDR1 is SGHAT, CDR2 FQNNGV. The CDR3 region is CASSQGATEAFF. Written as DNA, the CDR3 is TGTGCCAGCAGCCAGGGGGCCACTGAAGCTTTCTTT.

This sequence joins TRBV7-9 and TRBJ2-1; 14 nucleotides align to TRBD2. Germline loops: CDR1 SEHNR, CDR2 FQNEAQ (reference sequence). The CDR3 spans 19 residues. Trimming took 5 bases from V and 2 from J; bases not matched to a gene: 11. This chain's CDR3 is CASSHGLAGGPRTYNEQFF. In nucleotides, the CDR3 is TGTGCCAGCAGCCACGGACTAGCGGGGGGCCCGCGGACCTACAATGAGCAGTTCTTC.

The gene calls are TRBV6-6 and TRBJ2-7; D may be TRBD1 (5 bases). The V end lost 5 bases, the J end lost 1 base, and 9 bases lay between the germline ends. Germline V lookup: CDR1 MNHNY, CDR2 SVGAGI (reference sequence). The CDR3 has 13 amino acids. This CDR3 is CASSRQQSYEQYF. The CDR3 nucleotides are TGTGCCAGCAGTCGACAGCAATCCTACGAGCAGTACTTC.

This chain links TRBV10-3 with TRBJ1-1; the D is unclear. Per germline, CDR1 ENHRY and CDR2 SYGVKD. CDR3 size: 14 residues. V lost 1 base, J lost 1 base, and 7 bases lay in between. The CDR3, as DNA: TGTGCCATCAGTGAGTACGGGGAGAACACTGAAGCTTTCTTT. Translation: CAISEYGENTEAFF.

J is TRBJ2-7 and V is TRBV6-5; TRBD2 is a possible D gene (6 bases). V was pared by 4 bases and J by 6 bases, with 13 bases between. CDR1 MNHEY and CDR2 SVGAGI come from the germline V gene. The CDR3 extends over 13 amino acids. CDR3 in amino acids: CASSWGEEREQYF. As DNA, the CDR3 is TGTGCCAGCAGTTGGGGGGAAGAGCGCGAGCAGTACTTC.

V usage is TRBV4-2 and J usage is TRBJ2-1; possibly TRBD2 for D (6 bases). CDR1 is LGHNA and CDR2 is YNFKEQ in the germline V gene. The CDR3 covers 18 residues. The ends were cut back, 0 bases at V and 0 bases at J, with 15 bases in the middle. CDR3 region: CASSQDAQGGSSYNEQFF. The CDR3 nucleotides read TGTGCCAGCAGCCAAGATGCTCAGGGAGGCTCCTCCTACAATGAGCAGTTCTTC.

DNA for the CDR3: TGTGCCAGCAGCATGGACAGGGGGCAAGAGCAGTACGTC. This encodes CASSMDRGQEQYV. The V gene is TRBV7-2, the J gene TRBJ2-7; 11 bases agree with TRBD1. Germline CDR1 reads SGHTA; CDR2 reads FQGNSA. The CDR3 is made up of 13 amino acids. Unmatched junction bases numbered 4, after V lost 5 bases and J lost 7 bases.

The rearrangement links TRBV5-1 to TRBJ2-6; 11 positions match TRBD1. In germline, CDR1 is SGHRS, CDR2 YFSETQ. V was pared by 0 bases and J by 2 bases, with 10 bases of the junction left unmatched. There are 20 residues in the CDR3. The CDR3 spells CASSLGWTGGAVTGANVLTF. As DNA, the CDR3 is TGCGCCAGCAGCTTGGGTTGGACAGGGGGCGCGGTAACTGGGGCCAACGTCCTGACTTTC.

Remarks on this clone: Other nucleotide sequences from this sample produce the same CDR3. The chain recombines TRBV6-5 with TRBJ2-5, with TRBD2 matching 7 bases. From germline, CDR1 is MNHEY and CDR2 SVGAGI. With 9 bases clipped from V and 2 bases from J, the junction kept 3 bases outside the gene matches. The CDR3 totals 12 residues. The CDR3 is CASGLGQETQYF. Here the CDR3 DNA reads TGTGCCAGTGGACTAGGGCAAGAGACCCAGTACTTC.

The rearrangement links TRBV27 to TRBJ2-1; possibly TRBD2 for D (5 bases). CDR3 size: 14 residues. Germline V gene sequence: CDR1 MNHEY, CDR2 SMNVEV (reference sequence). Trimming took 5 bases from V and 6 from J, leaving 14 bases between them. The CDR3 region is CASSREYYSNEQFF. In nucleotides, the CDR3 is TGTGCCAGCAGTCGGGAATATTATAGCAATGAGCAGTTCTTC.

This clone was observed a handful of times. The chain employs TRBV6-1 and TRBJ2-1; 11 positions agree with TRBD2. The junction had 11 bases not matched to a gene; V was cut back by 4 bases and J by 12 bases. The CDR3 spans 15 residues. CDR1 is MNHNS, CDR2 SASEGT, per germline. CDR3 bases: TGTGCCAGCAGTGCAACTAGCGGGAGAACCCCGACGCAGTTCTTC. This encodes CASSATSGRTPTQFF.